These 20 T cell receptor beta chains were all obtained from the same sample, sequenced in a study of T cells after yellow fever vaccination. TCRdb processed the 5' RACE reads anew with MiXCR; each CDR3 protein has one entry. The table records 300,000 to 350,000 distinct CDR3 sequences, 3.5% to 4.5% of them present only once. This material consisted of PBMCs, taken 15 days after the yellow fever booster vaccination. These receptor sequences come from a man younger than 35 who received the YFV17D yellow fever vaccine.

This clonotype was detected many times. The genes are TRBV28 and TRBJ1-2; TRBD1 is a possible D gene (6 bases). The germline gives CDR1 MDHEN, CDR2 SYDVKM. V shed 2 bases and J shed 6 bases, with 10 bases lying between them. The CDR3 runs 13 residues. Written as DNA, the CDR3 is TGTGCCAGCAGTTTACAGGGGCAGCATGGCTACACCTTC. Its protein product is CASSLQGQHGYTF.

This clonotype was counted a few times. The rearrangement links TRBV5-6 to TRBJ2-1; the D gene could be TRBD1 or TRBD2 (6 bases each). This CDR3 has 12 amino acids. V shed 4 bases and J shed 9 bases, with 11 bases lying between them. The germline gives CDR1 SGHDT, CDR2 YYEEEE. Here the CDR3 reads CASSEGGSEQFF. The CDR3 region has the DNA TGTGCCAGCAGCGAGGGGGGAAGTGAGCAGTTCTTC.

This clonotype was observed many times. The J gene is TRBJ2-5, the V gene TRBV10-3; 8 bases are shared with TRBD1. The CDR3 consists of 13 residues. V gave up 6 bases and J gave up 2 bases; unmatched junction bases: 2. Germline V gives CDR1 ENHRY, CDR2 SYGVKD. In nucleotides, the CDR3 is TGTGCCATCAGGGGGACAGGACAAGAGACCCAGTACTTC. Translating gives CAIRGTGQETQYF.

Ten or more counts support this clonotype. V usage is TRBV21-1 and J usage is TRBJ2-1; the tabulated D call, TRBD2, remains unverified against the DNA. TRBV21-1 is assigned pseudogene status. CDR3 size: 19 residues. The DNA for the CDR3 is TGTGCCAGCAGCCCTAGTATAGGGGAGACTAGCGGGGGCTACAATGAGCAGTTCTTC. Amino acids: CASSPSIGETSGGYNEQFF.

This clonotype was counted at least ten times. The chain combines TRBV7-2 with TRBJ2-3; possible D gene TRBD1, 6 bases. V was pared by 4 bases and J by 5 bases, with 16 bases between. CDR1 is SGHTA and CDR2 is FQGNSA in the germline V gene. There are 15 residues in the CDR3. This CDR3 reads CASSSQWGQGDTQYF. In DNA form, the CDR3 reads TGTGCCAGCAGCTCCCAGTGGGGGCAGGGAGATACGCAGTATTTT.

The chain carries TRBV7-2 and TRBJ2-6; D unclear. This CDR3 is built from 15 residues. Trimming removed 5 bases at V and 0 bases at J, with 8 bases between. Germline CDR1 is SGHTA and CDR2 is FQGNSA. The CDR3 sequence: CASSPAPSGANVLTF. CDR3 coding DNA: TGTGCCAGCAGCCCAGCACCCTCTGGGGCCAACGTCCTGACTTTC.

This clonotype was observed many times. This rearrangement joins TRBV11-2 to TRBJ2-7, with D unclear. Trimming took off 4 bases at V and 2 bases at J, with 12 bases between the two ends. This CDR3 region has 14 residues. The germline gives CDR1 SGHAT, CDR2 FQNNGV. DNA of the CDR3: TGTGCCAGCAGCTCTACGGCAGCAGCCTACGAGCAGTACGTC. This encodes CASSSTAAAYEQYV.

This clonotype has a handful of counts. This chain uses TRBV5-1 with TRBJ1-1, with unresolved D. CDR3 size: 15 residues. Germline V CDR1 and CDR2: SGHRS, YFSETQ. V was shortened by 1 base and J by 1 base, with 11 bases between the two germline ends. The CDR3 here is CASSLLGSGNTEAFF. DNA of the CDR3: TGCGCCAGCAGCTTGCTTGGGTCAGGGAACACTGAAGCTTTCTTT. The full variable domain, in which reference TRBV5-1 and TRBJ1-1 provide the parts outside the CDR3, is KAGVTQTPRYLIKTRGQQVTLSCSPISGHRSVSWYQQTPGQGLQFLFEYFSETQRNKGNFPGRFSGRQFSNSRSEMNVSTLELGDSALYLCASSLLGSGNTEAFFGQGTRLTVV.

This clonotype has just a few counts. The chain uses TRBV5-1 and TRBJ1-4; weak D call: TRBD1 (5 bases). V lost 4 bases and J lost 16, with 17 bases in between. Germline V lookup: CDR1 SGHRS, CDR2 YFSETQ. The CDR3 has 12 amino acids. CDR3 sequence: CASSVTGEVKFF. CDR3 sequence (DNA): TGCGCCAGCAGCGTTACAGGAGAGGTCAAGTTTTTT.

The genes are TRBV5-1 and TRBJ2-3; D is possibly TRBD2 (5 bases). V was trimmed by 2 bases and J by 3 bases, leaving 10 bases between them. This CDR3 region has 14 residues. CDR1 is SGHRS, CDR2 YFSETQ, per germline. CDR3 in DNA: TGCGCCAGCAGCTTATTACGGGGTACAGATACGCAGTATTTT. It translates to CASSLLRGTDTQYF.

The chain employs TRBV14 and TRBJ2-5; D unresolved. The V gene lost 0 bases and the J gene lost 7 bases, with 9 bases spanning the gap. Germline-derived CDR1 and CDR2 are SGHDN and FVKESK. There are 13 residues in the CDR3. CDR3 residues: CASSQERRGTQYF. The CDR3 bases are TGTGCCAGCAGCCAAGAAAGAAGAGGGACCCAGTACTTC. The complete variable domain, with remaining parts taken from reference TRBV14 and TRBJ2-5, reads EAGVTQFPSHSVIEKGQTVTLRCDPISGHDNLYWYRRVMGKEIKFLLHFVKESKQDESGMPNNRFLAERTGGTYSTLKVQPAELEDSGVYFCASSQERRGTQYFGPGTRLLVL.

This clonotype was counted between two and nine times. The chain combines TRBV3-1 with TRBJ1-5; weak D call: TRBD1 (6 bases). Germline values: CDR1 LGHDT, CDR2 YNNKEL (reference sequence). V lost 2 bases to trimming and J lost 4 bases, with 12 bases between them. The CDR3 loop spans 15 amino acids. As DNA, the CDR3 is TGTGCCAGCAGCCAAACGGGGACAATTAATCAGCCCCAGCATTTT. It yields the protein CASSQTGTINQPQHF.

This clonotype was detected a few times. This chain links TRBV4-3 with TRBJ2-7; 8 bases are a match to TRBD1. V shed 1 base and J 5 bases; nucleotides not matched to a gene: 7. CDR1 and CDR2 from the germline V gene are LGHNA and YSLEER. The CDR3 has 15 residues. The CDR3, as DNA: TGCGCCAGCAGCCAAGTCAGGACAGGGAGCCACGAGCAGTACTTC. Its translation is CASSQVRTGSHEQYF.

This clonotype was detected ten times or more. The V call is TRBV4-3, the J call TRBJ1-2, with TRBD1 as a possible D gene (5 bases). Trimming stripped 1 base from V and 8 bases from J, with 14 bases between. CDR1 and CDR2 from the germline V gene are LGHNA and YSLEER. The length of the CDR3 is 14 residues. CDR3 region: CASSQGPGGGGYTF. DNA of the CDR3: TGCGCCAGCAGCCAAGGACCCGGGGGGGGAGGCTACACCTTC.

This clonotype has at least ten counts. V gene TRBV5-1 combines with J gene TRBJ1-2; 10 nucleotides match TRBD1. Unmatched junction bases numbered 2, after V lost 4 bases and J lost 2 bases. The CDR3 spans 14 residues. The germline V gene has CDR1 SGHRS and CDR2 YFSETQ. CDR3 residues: CASSRGQGNYGYTF. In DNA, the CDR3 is TGCGCCAGCAGCAGGGGACAGGGGAACTATGGCTACACCTTC.

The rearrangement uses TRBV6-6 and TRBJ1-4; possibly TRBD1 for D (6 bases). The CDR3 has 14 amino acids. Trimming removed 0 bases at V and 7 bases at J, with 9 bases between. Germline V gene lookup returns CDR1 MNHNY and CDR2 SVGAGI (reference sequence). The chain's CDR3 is CASSYSLGGEKLFF. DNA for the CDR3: TGTGCCAGCAGTTACTCTCTAGGGGGTGAAAAACTGTTTTTT.

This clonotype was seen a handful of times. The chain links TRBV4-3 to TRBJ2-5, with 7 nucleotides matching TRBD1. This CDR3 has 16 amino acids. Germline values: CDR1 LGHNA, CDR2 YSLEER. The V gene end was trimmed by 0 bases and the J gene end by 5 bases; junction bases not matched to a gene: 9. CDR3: CASSQDGAGGGETQYF. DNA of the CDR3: TGCGCCAGCAGCCAAGATGGGGCAGGGGGTGGGGAGACCCAGTACTTC.

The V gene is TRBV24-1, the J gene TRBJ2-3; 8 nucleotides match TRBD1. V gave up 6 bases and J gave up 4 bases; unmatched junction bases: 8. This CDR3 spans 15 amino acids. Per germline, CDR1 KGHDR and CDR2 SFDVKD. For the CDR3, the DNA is TGTGCCACCAGTCCCGGACAGGGCCGCGCAGATACGCAGTATTTT. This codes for CATSPGQGRADTQYF.

As DNA, the CDR3 is TGCGCCAGCAGCTTGGGGGAGGGTTTCGAGCAGTACGTC. Translating it yields CASSLGEGFEQYV. This rearrangement joins TRBV5-1 to TRBJ2-7, with TRBD2 matching over 7 bases. Losses at the gene ends were 0 bases for V and 6 bases for J; bases not matched to a gene: 3. Looked up from germline, CDR1 is SGHRS and CDR2 is YFSETQ. The CDR3 spans 13 residues.

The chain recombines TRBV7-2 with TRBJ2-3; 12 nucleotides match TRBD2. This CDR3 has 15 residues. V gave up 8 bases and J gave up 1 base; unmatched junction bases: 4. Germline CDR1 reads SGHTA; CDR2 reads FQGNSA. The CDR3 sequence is CASELAGGGTDTQYF. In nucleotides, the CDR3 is TGTGCCAGCGAACTAGCGGGGGGAGGCACAGATACGCAGTATTTT.